The sequence of this TCR beta chain was determined in a study of OX40 agonist ivuxolimab in advanced cancers. Worth noting for this clone: The antigen is not known.

Clones were read by immunoSEQ multiplex PCR, and TCRdb kept only the in-frame ones, dropping some. The data contain 50,000 to 60,000 clones, about 89% of them singletons. This CDR3 region has 11 residues. The germline CDR1 and CDR2 sequences are DFQATT and SNEGSKA (reference sequence). General study findings and limits: Doses of 0.1 to 3.0 mg/kg were accompanied by clonal expansion of CD4+ and CD8+ blood T cells by week 6.

The sequence was obtained from an adult with an advanced solid tumor such as melanoma, head and neck, liver or kidney cancer. The chain carries TRBV20-1 and TRBJ2-7, with a tentative D call TRBD1 (6 bases). The sample in question was CD4+ or CD8+ T cells sorted from blood, obtained in a trial of the OX40 agonist ivuxolimab. The chain's CDR3 is CSYGQNYEQYF. The CDR3 DNA is TGCAGCTACGGACAGAACTACGAGCAGTACTTC.